The present T cell receptor beta chain was sequenced within a study of response to subunit inactivated influenza vaccine. CDR1 is DFQATT, CDR2 SNEGSKA, per germline (reference sequence). The CDR3 is 15 residues long. J gave up 6 bases and V 2 bases, and 7 bases lay outside the gene matches. MiXCR was run by TCRdb on the RT-PCR reads, yielding one entry per CDR3 protein. Here the sample spans hundreds of thousands of distinct CDR3 sequences, about 15% being singletons. This clonotype was picked up a small number of times. No antigen is known for it. Overall study results and limits: Seasonal influenza vaccination, on each occasion, was suggested by the authors to recruit few new T cells.

The TCR originated in a man aged 45-60 years who received an inactivated influenza vaccine. The source was PBMCs from blood, collected less than 15 days before vaccination. This sequence joins TRBV20-1 and TRBJ1-6; 7 positions agree with TRBD1. The DNA of the CDR3 is TGCAGTGCTAGACAAAACCGGGACAGTAATTCACCCCTCCACTTT. Translated, it gives CSARQNRDSNSPLHF.